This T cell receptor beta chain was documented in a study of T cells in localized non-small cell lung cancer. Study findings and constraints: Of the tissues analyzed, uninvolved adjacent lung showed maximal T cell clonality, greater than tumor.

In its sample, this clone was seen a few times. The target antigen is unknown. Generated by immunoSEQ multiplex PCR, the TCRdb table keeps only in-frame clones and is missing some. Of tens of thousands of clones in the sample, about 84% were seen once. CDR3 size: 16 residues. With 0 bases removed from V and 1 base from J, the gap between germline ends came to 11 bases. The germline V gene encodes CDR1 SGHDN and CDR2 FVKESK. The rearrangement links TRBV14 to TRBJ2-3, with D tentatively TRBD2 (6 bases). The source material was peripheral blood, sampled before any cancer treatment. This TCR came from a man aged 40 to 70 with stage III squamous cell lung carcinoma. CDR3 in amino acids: CASSQELAWGTDTQYF. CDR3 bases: TGTGCCAGCAGCCAAGAGCTAGCGTGGGGCACAGATACGCAGTATTTT. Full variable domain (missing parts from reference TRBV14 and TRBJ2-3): EAGVTQFPSHSVIEKGQTVTLRCDPISGHDNLYWYRRVMGKEIKFLLHFVKESKQDESGMPNNRFLAERTGGTYSTLKVQPAELEDSGVYFCASSQELAWGTDTQYFGPGTRLTVL.